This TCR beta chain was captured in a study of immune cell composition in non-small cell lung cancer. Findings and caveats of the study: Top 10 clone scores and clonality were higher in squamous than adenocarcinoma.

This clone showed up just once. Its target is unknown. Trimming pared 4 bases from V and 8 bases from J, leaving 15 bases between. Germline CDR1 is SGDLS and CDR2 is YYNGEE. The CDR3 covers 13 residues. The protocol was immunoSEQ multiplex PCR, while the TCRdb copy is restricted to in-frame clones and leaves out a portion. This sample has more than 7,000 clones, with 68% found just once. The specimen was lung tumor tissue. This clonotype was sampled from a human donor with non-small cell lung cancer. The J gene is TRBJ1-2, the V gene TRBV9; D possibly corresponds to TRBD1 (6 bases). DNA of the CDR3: TGTGCCAGCAGCCCGTATAGGGGGAACGGCTACACCTTC. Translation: CASSPYRGNGYTF.